These 18 T cell receptor beta chains were sequenced from one sample in a study of blood T cell repertoires in COVID-19. Measured with immunoSEQ multiplex PCR; TCRdb has only the in-frame clones, and not every one. The data hold some 150,000 clones, with around 80% observed a single time. The specimen was PBMCs or T cells enriched from blood (not recorded which). The receptor source for this set is a woman aged 18 to 35 who had been exposed to COVID-19.

The genes are TRBV7-9 and TRBJ2-7; 7 bases are a match to TRBD2. This CDR3 has 15 amino acids. Losses at the gene ends were 4 bases for V and 2 bases for J; bases not matched to a gene: 8. Germline CDR1 SEHNR, CDR2 FQNEAQ (reference sequence). The CDR3: CASSSLETSAYEQYF. CDR3 in DNA: TGTGCCAGCAGCTCCCTCGAAACTAGCGCCTACGAGCAGTACTTC.

This clone was picked up one time. The V call is TRBV5-1, the J call TRBJ1-1; D might be TRBD1 (6 bases). Germline CDR1 and CDR2: SGHRS and YFSETQ. Trimming left V 6 bases short and J 4 bases short, with 16 bases between. The CDR3 is 14 amino acids. The CDR3 DNA is TGCGCCAGCACGGACATTCGAGGGGGCACTGAAGCTTTCTTT. Residues: CASTDIRGGTEAFF.

The V gene is TRBV9, the J gene TRBJ2-1; 10 positions agree with TRBD1. Germline V gene lookup returns CDR1 SGDLS and CDR2 YYNGEE. CDR3 length: 15 residues. The V gene end was trimmed by 3 bases and the J gene end by 10 bases; junction bases not matched to a gene: 10. CDR3 region: CASSEPGQGLDEQFF. The CDR3, as DNA: TGTGCCAGCAGCGAGCCGGGACAGGGGTTGGACGAGCAGTTCTTC.

This chain links TRBV28 with TRBJ1-1; 7 bases are shared with TRBD1. The CDR3 loop spans 15 amino acids. J lost 1 base, V lost 7 bases, and 9 bases had no gene match. Germline V CDR1 and CDR2: MDHEN, SYDVKM. The CDR3 sequence is CASNQDRAENTEAFF. CDR3 nucleotides: TGTGCCAGCAATCAAGACAGGGCAGAGAACACTGAAGCTTTCTTT. Drawing the rest from reference TRBV28 and TRBJ1-1, the complete variable domain is DVKVTQSSRYLVKRTGEKVFLECVQDMDHENMFWYRQDPGLGLRLIYFSYDVKMKEKGDIPEGYSVSREKKERFSLILESASTNQTSMYLCASNQDRAENTEAFFGQGTRLTVV.

This sequence joins TRBV9 and TRBJ1-2; the D is unclear. Trimming stripped 0 bases from V and 4 bases from J, with 7 bases between. CDR1 is SGDLS, CDR2 YYNGEE, per germline. This CDR3 has 13 amino acids. The CDR3 bases are TGTGCCAGCAGCGTAGAACAGTCCTATGGCTACACCTTC. Translating gives CASSVEQSYGYTF.

The rearrangement joins TRBV28 to TRBJ2-5; 11 bases agree with TRBD2. V shed 7 bases and J 5 bases; nucleotides not matched to a gene: 9. The germline CDR1 and CDR2 sequences are MDHEN and SYDVKM. The CDR3 sequence is 15 residues long. CDR3: CASTLLAGVGETQYF. The DNA of the CDR3 is TGTGCCAGCACCCTACTAGCGGGAGTCGGCGAGACCCAGTACTTC.

The J gene is TRBJ2-7, the V gene TRBV6-1; 9 bases line up with TRBD1. The J segment lost 5 bases and the V segment lost 2 bases, leaving 10 bases of the junction unmatched. CDR1 MNHNS and CDR2 SASEGT come from the germline V gene. CDR3 length: 16 residues. DNA of the CDR3: TGTGCCAGCAGTGAAAATGTAGGGACAGGGTCCCACGAGCAGTACTTC. It is translated as CASSENVGTGSHEQYF.

This clone was seen once. This chain uses TRBV25-1 with TRBJ2-2; 10 nucleotides line up with TRBD1. Trimming cost V 4 bases and J 4 bases; bases outside gene matches: 6. Germline CDR1 is MGHDK and CDR2 is SYGVNS. This CDR3 is built from 16 residues. Here the CDR3 reads CASSVTGGAGTGELFF. As DNA, the CDR3 is TGTGCCAGCAGTGTGACAGGGGGCGCGGGCACCGGGGAGCTGTTTTTT.

This clone was detected a few times. The rearrangement uses TRBV7-9 and TRBJ2-3; D ambiguous. CDR3 length: 16 residues. V lost 5 bases and J lost 2, with 17 bases in between. Per the germline V gene, CDR1 is SEHNR and CDR2 is FQNEAQ (reference sequence). Here the CDR3 reads CASSPLYSRYTDTQYF. The CDR3 DNA sequence: TGTGCCAGCAGCCCCCTTTATAGCCGCTACACAGATACGCAGTATTTT. Full variable domain (remainder filled in from reference TRBV7-9 and TRBJ2-3): DTGVSQNPRHKITKRGQNVTFRCDPISEHNRLYWYRQTLGQGPEFLTYFQNEAQLEKSRLLSDRFSAERPKGSFSTLEIQRTEQGDSAMYLCASSPLYSRYTDTQYFGPGTRLTVL.

The chain uses TRBV11-2 and TRBJ1-1; 9 nucleotides agree with TRBD1. The CDR3 is 15 amino acids. V was clipped by 6 bases and J by 1 base; unmatched bases: 6. The germline gives CDR1 SGHAT, CDR2 FQNNGV. The CDR3 nucleotides read TGTGCCAGCAGTACCCGGACAGGGGCGAACACTGAAGCTTTCTTT. Its translation: CASSTRTGANTEAFF. The complete variable domain, with remaining parts taken from reference TRBV11-2 and TRBJ1-1, reads EAGVAQSPRYKIIEKRQSVAFWCNPISGHATLYWYQQILGQGPKLLIQFQNNGVVDDSQLPKDRFSAERLKGVDSTLKIQPAKLEDSAVYLCASSTRTGANTEAFFGQGTRLTVV.

V is TRBV29-1 and J is TRBJ2-1; D call uncertain. The V end was cut by 4 bases, the J end by 8 bases, with 15 bases between. This CDR3 contains 13 residues. CDR1 and CDR2 from the germline V gene are SQVTM and ANQGSEA. The CDR3, as DNA: TGCAGCGTTGGATCATCATGGAGCGATGAGCAGTTCTTC. Encoded protein: CSVGSSWSDEQFF.

The V call is TRBV19, the J call TRBJ1-4, with D uncertain. The length of the CDR3 is 14 residues. V lost 3 bases to trimming and J lost 0 bases, with 5 bases between them. The germline V gene encodes CDR1 LNHDA and CDR2 SQIVND (reference sequence). This CDR3 is CASSITATNEKLFF. The DNA of the CDR3 is TGTGCCAGTAGTATTACAGCAACTAATGAAAAACTGTTTTTT.

This clone was seen more than once but under ten times. CDR3 sequence: CASSQEAGGPNEQFF. DNA of the CDR3: TGTGCCAGCAGCCAAGAAGCGGGAGGGCCCAATGAGCAGTTCTTC. This chain links TRBV4-2 with TRBJ2-1, with 10 positions matching TRBD2. CDR3 size: 15 residues. Looked up from germline, CDR1 is LGHNA and CDR2 is YNFKEQ. The V gene end was trimmed by 0 bases and the J gene end by 6 bases; junction bases not matched to a gene: 2.

This chain uses TRBV29-1 with TRBJ1-4; TRBD1 is a possible D gene (6 bases). Germline V gives CDR1 SQVTM, CDR2 ANQGSEA. The CDR3 runs 11 residues. V lost 6 bases to trimming and J lost 10 bases, with 12 bases between them. CDR3 in amino acids: CSVALGGKLFF. In DNA, the CDR3 is TGCAGCGTAGCCTTAGGGGGAAAACTGTTTTTT.

The chain joins TRBV7-3 to TRBJ2-3, with 11 bases that match TRBD2. From germline, CDR1 is SGHTA and CDR2 FQGTGA. The V gene end was trimmed by 5 bases and the J gene end by 4 bases; junction bases not matched to a gene: 11. This CDR3 comprises 17 residues. The CDR3 loop is CASSPNSLAGGPDTQYF. CDR3 coding DNA: TGTGCCAGCAGCCCCAACTCCTTAGCGGGAGGGCCAGATACGCAGTATTTT. Filled out from reference TRBV7-3 and TRBJ2-3, the complete variable domain reads GAGVSQTPSNKVTEKGKYVELRCDPISGHTALYWYRQSLGQGPEFLIYFQGTGAADDSGLPNDRFFAVRPEGSVSTLKIQRTERGDSAVYLCASSPNSLAGGPDTQYFGPGTRLTVL.

The chain employs TRBV28 and TRBJ2-5; 8 bases line up with TRBD2. The CDR3 consists of 17 residues. CDR1 MDHEN and CDR2 SYDVKM come from the germline V gene. V was pared by 4 bases and J by 1 base, with 11 bases of the junction left unmatched. CDR3: CASSSPYSGVTQETQYF. Here the CDR3 DNA reads TGTGCCAGCAGTTCACCATATAGCGGGGTCACCCAAGAGACCCAGTACTTC.

This chain connects TRBV2 to TRBJ2-4, with 14 bases lining up with TRBD2. The V gene's germline CDR1 is SNHLY and CDR2 FYNNEI. J lost 0 bases, V lost 6 bases, and 10 bases had no gene match. The CDR3 covers 19 residues. CDR3 amino acids: CASRGTSGRGALAKNIQYF. The CDR3 bases are TGTGCCAGCAGAGGGACTAGCGGGAGAGGAGCATTAGCCAAAAACATTCAGTACTTC.

The V and J genes are TRBV7-2 and TRBJ2-7; 9 bases match TRBD1. J gave up 2 bases and V 5 bases, and 4 bases lay outside the gene matches. CDR1 is SGHTA, CDR2 FQGNSA, per germline. The CDR3 totals 14 residues. DNA for the CDR3: TGTGCCAGCAGCGCCGGACAGGGGCCCTACGAGCAGTACTTC. It codes for CASSAGQGPYEQYF.